This TCR beta chain was captured by sequencing in a study of cytomegalovirus exposure and HLA in healthy donors. Findings of the study overall: Reported results showed that the classifier diagnosed cytomegalovirus status with high specificity and sensitivity. First-cohort TCR clusters were later found to tend to co-occur in the approximately 110 validation repertoires.

Data came from immunoSEQ multiplex PCR; TCRdb stores just in-frame clones and leaves some out. Of 100,000 to 120,000 clones in the sample, over 85% are singletons; the top ten hold 1.9%. J was trimmed by 3 bases and V by 5 bases; bases with no gene match: 10. The CDR3 is made up of 16 amino acids. CDR1 and CDR2 from the germline V gene are MNHEY and SMNVEV (reference sequence). As for this clone: Its antigen is as yet unknown.

What was sequenced was PBMCs. The V and J genes are TRBV27 and TRBJ2-7, with TRBD2 identical over 10 bases. This clonotype was sampled from a woman aged 18-29 years in good health and CMV-seronegative. Here the CDR3 reads CASSPPPSGSLYEQYF. As DNA, the CDR3 is TGTGCCAGCAGTCCACCCCCTAGCGGGAGTCTCTACGAGCAGTACTTC.